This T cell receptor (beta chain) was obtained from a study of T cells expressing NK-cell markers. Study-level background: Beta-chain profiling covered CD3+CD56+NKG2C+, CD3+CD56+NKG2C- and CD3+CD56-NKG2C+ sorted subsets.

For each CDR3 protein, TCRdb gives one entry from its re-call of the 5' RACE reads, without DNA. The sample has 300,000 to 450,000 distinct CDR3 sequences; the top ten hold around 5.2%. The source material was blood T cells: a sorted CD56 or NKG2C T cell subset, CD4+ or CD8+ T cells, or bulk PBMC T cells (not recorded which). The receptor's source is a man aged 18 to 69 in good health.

The CDR3: CATSDPARAYEQYF. The chain joins TRBV24-1 to TRBJ2-7; as DNA is missing, the TRBD2 call by TCRdb cannot be tested. Germline V CDR1 and CDR2: KGHDR, SFDVKD. This CDR3 is built from 14 residues.